These 14 T cell receptor beta chains originate from one sample sequenced in a study of cytomegalovirus exposure and HLA in healthy donors. Primers: 60 Vbeta forward and 13 Jbeta reverse. The method was immunoSEQ multiplex PCR; TCRdb's version includes in-frame clones alone and lacks a portion of them. The table lists 180,000 or so clones, just over 70% of them singletons, with 2% to 3% in the top ten. Sequenced material: PBMCs. All receptors derive from a human donor in good health.

The chain uses TRBV7-2 and TRBJ1-4; 9 bases line up with TRBD1. The CDR3 is 16 residues long. CDR1 is SGHTA and CDR2 is FQGNSA in the germline V gene. V was pared by 4 bases and J by 9 bases, with 12 bases of the junction left unmatched. In DNA, the CDR3 is TGTGCCAGCAGCTCTGATACCGGGACAGGGTTTAAAAAACTGTTTTTT. This encodes CASSSDTGTGFKKLFF.

This clone was seen a handful of times. The chain joins TRBV4-3 to TRBJ2-3; TRBD2 agrees at 10 bases. Germline lookup yields CDR1 LGHNA and CDR2 YSLEER. J lost 3 bases, V lost 1 base, and 1 base had no gene match. This CDR3 has 15 residues. CDR3 nucleotide sequence: TGCGCCAGCAGCCAAGTAGCGGGGGGAACAGATACGCAGTATTTT. This translates into CASSQVAGGTDTQYF.

This clone was observed a few times. This rearrangement joins TRBV29-1 to TRBJ1-2; a possible D gene is TRBD1 (5 bases). The CDR3 covers 13 residues. Germline CDR1 SQVTM, CDR2 ANQGSEA. Trimming removed 0 bases from V and 8 bases from J, with 13 bases in between. DNA of the CDR3: TGCAGCGTTGAAGATCGACAGCCTGGGGGCTACACCTTC. Encoded protein: CSVEDRQPGGYTF.

V and J are TRBV30 and TRBJ1-2; D is unresolved. Germline V lookup: CDR1 GTSNPN, CDR2 SVGIG (reference sequence). V lost 0 bases and J 5 bases, leaving 10 bases between the germline ends. The CDR3 is made up of 13 amino acids. The CDR3 region has the DNA TGTGCCTGGAGTGTCAATTTGAGTTATGGCTACACCTTC. This sequence encodes CAWSVNLSYGYTF.

The chain couples TRBV5-1 to TRBJ1-2, with D hard to call. The CDR3 length is 14 residues. V lost 0 bases and J 7 bases, leaving 13 bases between the germline ends. The germline V gene has CDR1 SGHRS and CDR2 YFSETQ. The DNA of the CDR3 is TGCGCCAGCAGCTTGGGGGCGGGGAGACCTGGCTACACCTTC. Translation: CASSLGAGRPGYTF.

This clone is a singleton in its sample. V is TRBV5-1 and J is TRBJ2-1; D not resolved. This CDR3 spans 15 amino acids. Germline V gives CDR1 SGHRS, CDR2 YFSETQ. With 0 bases removed from V and 0 bases from J, the gap between germline ends came to 7 bases. The CDR3 sequence: CASSLASSSYNEQFF. The CDR3 region has the DNA TGCGCCAGCAGCTTGGCTAGTAGCTCCTACAATGAGCAGTTCTTC.

This rearrangement joins TRBV7-3 to TRBJ2-7; 8 bases agree with TRBD2. V trimming: 5 bases; J trimming: 2 bases; junction bases outside the gene matches: 2. Germline lookup yields CDR1 SGHTA and CDR2 FQGTGA. CDR3 length equals 13 residues. The chain's CDR3 is CASSVGGAYEQYF. Here the CDR3 DNA reads TGTGCCAGCAGCGTCGGGGGGGCCTACGAGCAGTACTTC.

J is TRBJ1-1 and V is TRBV5-4; 9 bases agree with TRBD1. J lost 1 base, V lost 4 bases, and 2 bases had no gene match. This CDR3 has 14 amino acids. Looked up from germline, CDR1 is SGHNT and CDR2 is YYREEE (reference sequence). The CDR3 loop is CASSLDRGNTEAFF. DNA for the CDR3: TGTGCCAGCAGCCTGGACAGGGGGAACACTGAAGCTTTCTTT.

This clone was detected once. The chain combines TRBV6-5 with TRBJ1-2; 8 positions agree with TRBD1. The CDR3 extends over 13 amino acids. Germline lookup yields CDR1 MNHEY and CDR2 SVGAGI. The junction had 7 bases not matched to a gene; V was cut back by 5 bases and J by 8 bases. CDR3 sequence: CASSPLTGEGYTF. The CDR3 bases are TGTGCCAGCAGTCCCTTGACAGGGGAAGGCTACACCTTC.

This clone was detected only once. The V gene is TRBV7-9, the J gene TRBJ1-4; D unclear. Trimming shortened V by 5 bases and J by 8 bases, and 21 bases separated the two germline ends. The CDR3 contains 16 residues. Germline CDR1 and CDR2: SEHNR and FQNEAQ (reference sequence). The CDR3 loop is CASSPSSGPMLEKLFF. DNA of the CDR3: TGTGCCAGCAGCCCATCGTCCGGTCCCATGCTAGAAAAACTGTTTTTT.

The chain has TRBV5-1 and TRBJ1-1; D not resolved. Per the germline V gene, CDR1 is SGHRS and CDR2 is YFSETQ. The CDR3 consists of 12 residues. Trimming took off 3 bases at V and 3 bases at J, with 6 bases between the two ends. CDR3 bases: TGCGCCAGCAGCTACGGGGACACTGAAGCTTTCTTT. Translation: CASSYGDTEAFF.

The chain combines TRBV27 with TRBJ2-7, with TRBD2 matching over 7 bases. This CDR3 comprises 16 residues. V gave up 4 bases and J gave up 2 bases; unmatched junction bases: 11. Germline CDR1 and CDR2: MNHEY and SMNVEV (reference sequence). The CDR3 bases are TGTGCCAGCAGTTATCGGCGTGGGCGGGAGACCTACGAGCAGTACTTC. It encodes CASSYRRGRETYEQYF.

Remarks on this clone: At one end the junction does not follow the germline gene, possibly because of a read error. The gene calls are TRBV7-7 and TRBJ2-1, with a weak D call TRBD2 (5 bases). The CDR3 consists of 15 residues. From germline, CDR1 is SSHAT and CDR2 FNYEAQ (reference sequence). CDR3 coding DNA: TGTGCTAGCAGCTTAGGGCGGTCTAGCAGCAATGAGCAGTTCTTC. Translating gives CASSLGRSSSNEQFF.

The chain links TRBV14 to TRBJ1-4, with a tentative D call TRBD1 (6 bases). Trimming left V 0 bases short and J 7 bases short, with 12 bases between. The CDR3 consists of 15 residues. Germline values: CDR1 SGHDN, CDR2 FVKESK. The CDR3 spells CASSQDRGPREKLFF. DNA of the CDR3: TGTGCCAGCAGCCAAGACAGGGGCCCCCGTGAAAAACTGTTTTTT.